This T cell receptor beta chain was captured in a study of CXCR3-negative and CXCR3-positive naive CD8 T cells. The length of the CDR3 is 13 residues. Germline CDR1 is KGHDR and CDR2 is SFDVKD. The authors prepared UMI-labeled TRB cDNA libraries by 5' RACE. From the 5' RACE reads, TCRdb lists one entry per CDR3 protein and no DNA. The sample shows around 40,000 distinct CDR3 sequences, and around 2% sits with its ten largest clones. Sequenced material: naive CXCR3- CD8+ T cells from blood. Subset reported: CD45RO-CCR7+CD27+CD95- naive CD8+ T cells lacking CXCR3 (TNR3-). V is TRBV24-1 and J is TRBJ1-1; TCRdb's D call, TRBD1, is unchecked because there is no DNA. The sequence was obtained from a human donor in good health. Some clones in this sample may be carry-over from other donors' samples. The chain's CDR3 is CATSGRQGDEAFF.